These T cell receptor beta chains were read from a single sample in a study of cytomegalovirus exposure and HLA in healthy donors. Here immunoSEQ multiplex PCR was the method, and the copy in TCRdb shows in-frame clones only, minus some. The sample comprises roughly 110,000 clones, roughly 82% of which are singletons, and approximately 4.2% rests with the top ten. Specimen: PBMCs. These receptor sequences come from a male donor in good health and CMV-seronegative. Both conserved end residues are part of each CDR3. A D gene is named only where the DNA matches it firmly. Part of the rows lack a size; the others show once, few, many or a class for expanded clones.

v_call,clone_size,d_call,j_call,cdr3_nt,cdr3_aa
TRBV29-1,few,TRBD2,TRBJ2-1,TGCAGCGTTGAAGATCGGGGACTAGCGGGAAGCTCCTACAATGAGCAGTTCTTC,CSVEDRGLAGSSYNEQFF
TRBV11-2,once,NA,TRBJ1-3,TGTGCCAGCAGCCGGGGACGGGGGGAACCTGGAAACACCATATATTTT,CASSRGRGEPGNTIYF
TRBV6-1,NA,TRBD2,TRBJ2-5,TGTGCCAGCAGTGGAGGAGCGGGAGTTAAAGAGACCCAGTACTTC,CASSGGAGVKETQYF
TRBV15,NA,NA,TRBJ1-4,TGTGCCACTAAACTGGCAGGGTTCGGTGAAAAACTGTTTTTT,CATKLAGFGEKLFF
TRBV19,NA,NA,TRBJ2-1,TGTGCCAGTAGTATATATGGGACTCCTCTCGACAATGAGCAGTTCTTC,CASSIYGTPLDNEQFF
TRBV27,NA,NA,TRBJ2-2,TGTGCCAGCAGTTTGGTGAGGACCGGGGAGCTGTTTTTT,CASSLVRTGELFF
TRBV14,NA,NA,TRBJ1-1,TGTGCCAGCAGCCTTCTGTCACAGGGTAGAAACACTGAAGCTTTCTTT,CASSLLSQGRNTEAFF
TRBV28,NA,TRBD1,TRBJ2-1,TGTGCCAGCGCTAGACGACAGGGGATTACCTACAATGAGCAGTTCTTC,CASARRQGITYNEQFF
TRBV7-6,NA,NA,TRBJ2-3,TGTGCCAGCAGCTCGTCGGGAGTGAAAACAGATACGCAGTATTTT,CASSSSGVKTDTQYF
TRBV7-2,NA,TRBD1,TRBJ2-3,TGTGCCAGCAGCTTCTCCGGGACAGGGGGCACCCAGTGGGATACGCAGTATTTT,CASSFSGTGGTQWDTQYF
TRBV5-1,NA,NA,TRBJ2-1,TGCGCCAGCAGCTACGACGGGAGCTCCTACAATGAGCAGTTCTTC,CASSYDGSSYNEQFF
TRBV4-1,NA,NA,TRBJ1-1,TGCGCCAGCAGCCATCAGGGTGCTGAAGCTTTCTTT,CASSHQGAEAFF
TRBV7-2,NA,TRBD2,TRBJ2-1,TGTGCCAGCACCCTAACTAGCGGGAGGAACAATGAGCAGTTCTTC,CASTLTSGRNNEQFF
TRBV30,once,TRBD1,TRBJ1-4,TGTGCCTGGAGTCTTGGGACAGCAACTAATGAAAAACTGTTTTTT,CAWSLGTATNEKLFF
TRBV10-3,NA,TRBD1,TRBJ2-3,TGTGCCACGCAGGGGGATTCAGGCACAGATACGCAGTATTTT,CATQGDSGTDTQYF
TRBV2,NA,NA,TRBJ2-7,TGTGCCAGCGGGAGGACCCTCTACGAGCAGTACTTC,CASGRTLYEQYF
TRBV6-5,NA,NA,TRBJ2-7,TGTGCCAGCAGTCCCGGACAGTACGAGCAGTACTTC,CASSPGQYEQYF
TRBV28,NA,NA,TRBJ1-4,TGTGCCAGCAGCGGACAGAACTTTGGAACTAATGAAAAACTGTTTTTT,CASSGQNFGTNEKLFF
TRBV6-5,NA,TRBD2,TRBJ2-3,TGTGCCAGCAGTTACCAGCGGGAGACAGATACGCAGTATTTT,CASSYQRETDTQYF
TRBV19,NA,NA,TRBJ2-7,TGTGCCAGTAGTATCATAACGGGACAAGCTCCCTACGAGCAGTACTTC,CASSIITGQAPYEQYF
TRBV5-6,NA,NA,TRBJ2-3,TGTGCCAGCAGCCCCCCCAGGACAGATACGCAGTATTTT,CASSPPRTDTQYF
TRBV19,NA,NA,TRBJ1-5,TGTGCCAGTATCGACCCAGGCAGGGGCAATCAGCCCCAGCATTTT,CASIDPGRGNQPQHF
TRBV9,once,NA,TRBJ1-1,TGTGCCAGCAGCGCAGGAAGAAAGGGGAGGGAAAAACCAAACACTGAAGCTTTCTTT,CASSAGRKGREKPNTEAFF
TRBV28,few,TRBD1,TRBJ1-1,TGTGCCAGCAGGCCGGGACAGGGTGGTTCTGAAGCTTTCTTT,CASRPGQGGSEAFF
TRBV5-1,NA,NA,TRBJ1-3,TGCGCCAGCAGACCAAACGTCCAGGGTGGAAACACCATATATTTT,CASRPNVQGGNTIYF
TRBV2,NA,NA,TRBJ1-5,TGTGCCAGCAGTGAGGGACTCCGGTACAATCAGCCCCAGCATTTT,CASSEGLRYNQPQHF
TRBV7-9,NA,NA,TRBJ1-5,TGTGCCAGCAGCTCCCTAGCGGGGCCCCAGCATTTT,CASSSLAGPQHF
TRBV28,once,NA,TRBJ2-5,TGTGCCAGCAGTTCATCCCAGGAGACCCAGTACTTC,CASSSSQETQYF
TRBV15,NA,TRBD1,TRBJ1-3,TGTGCCACCAGAACCGGGACAGGGGTTGGAAACACCATATATTTT,CATRTGTGVGNTIYF
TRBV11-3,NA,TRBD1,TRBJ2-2,TGTGCCAGCAGCTTAAGGAGGACAGGGGGCACGTCCGGGGAGCTGTTTTTT,CASSLRRTGGTSGELFF
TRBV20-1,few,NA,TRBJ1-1,TGCAGTGCCCACAGGGTTGCCGAAGCTTTCTTT,CSAHRVAEAFF
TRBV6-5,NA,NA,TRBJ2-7,TGTGCCAGCAGTTACGATGACGAGGGATCCGACGAGCAGTACTTC,CASSYDDEGSDEQYF
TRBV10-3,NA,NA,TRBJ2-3,TGTGCCATCATGGGGACTAGCACAGATACGCAGTATTTT,CAIMGTSTDTQYF
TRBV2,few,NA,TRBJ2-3,TGTGCCAGCAGTGAGGCGACTCCCTTTAGCACAGATACGCAGTATTTT,CASSEATPFSTDTQYF
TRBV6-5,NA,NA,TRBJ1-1,TGTGCCAGCAGGTTCGGTACAGGGCCGGGGACTGAAGCTTTCTTT,CASRFGTGPGTEAFF
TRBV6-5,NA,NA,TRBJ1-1,TGTGCCAGCAGTGAGAACAGGGTATCGGCTGAAGCTTTCTTT,CASSENRVSAEAFF
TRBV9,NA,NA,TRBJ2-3,TGTGCCAGCAGCGTAGGTACTAGCCCAGATACGCAGTATTTT,CASSVGTSPDTQYF
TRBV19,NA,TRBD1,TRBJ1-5,TGTGCCAGTAGTACCGACAGGGGGGGCAATCAGCCCCAGCATTTT,CASSTDRGGNQPQHF
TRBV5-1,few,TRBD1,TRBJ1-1,TGCGCCAGCAGCTTGGGTGGACAGGGGGCAACTGAAGCTTTCTTT,CASSLGGQGATEAFF